A selection of T cell receptor beta chains follows, all from one sample in a study of T cell responses to AZD1222 COVID-19 vaccine. TCRdb's table, derived via immunoSEQ multiplex PCR, lists solely in-frame clones and lacks some. The repertoire holds about 110,000 clones, around 90% seen once, with around 4.7% in the top ten. The sample was peripheral blood, taken 28 days after the second AZD1222 dose. These receptor sequences come from an adult who received the AZD1222 COVID-19 vaccine. Both conserved end residues are part of each CDR3. D genes are given only for firm matches. The size field is filled for only some rows; it gives once, few, many or a size class.

j_call: TRBJ2-1; clone_size: -; v_call: TRBV27; d_call: -; cdr3_nt: TGTGCCAGCAGTTTATTCGGGGGTTCCTACAATGAGCAGTTCTTC; cdr3_aa: CASSLFGGSYNEQFF
j_call: TRBJ2-7; clone_size: few; v_call: TRBV6-1; d_call: TRBD2; cdr3_nt: TGTGCCAGCAGTGAAGGAGCGGGGGAAGGCTCCTACGAGCAGTACTTC; cdr3_aa: CASSEGAGEGSYEQYF
j_call: TRBJ1-4; clone_size: -; v_call: TRBV6-1; d_call: -; cdr3_nt: TGTGCCAGCAGTGGTAGGGCAGGGGTTGAAAAACTGTTTTTT; cdr3_aa: CASSGRAGVEKLFF
j_call: TRBJ2-2; clone_size: -; v_call: TRBV7-6; d_call: -; cdr3_nt: TGTGCCAGCAGCTTAGCGCCGGGTCGAACCGGGGAGCTGTTTTTT; cdr3_aa: CASSLAPGRTGELFF
j_call: TRBJ2-7; clone_size: -; v_call: TRBV6-1; d_call: -; cdr3_nt: TGTGCCAGCAGTGAAAATATCGGGGCGGCCTACGAGCAGTACTTC; cdr3_aa: CASSENIGAAYEQYF
j_call: TRBJ1-1; clone_size: -; v_call: TRBV9; d_call: -; cdr3_nt: TGTGCCAGCAGTGAAGGGGCGGACACTGAAGCTTTCTTT; cdr3_aa: CASSEGADTEAFF
j_call: TRBJ2-7; clone_size: -; v_call: TRBV6-6; d_call: -; cdr3_nt: TGTGCCAGCAGTCTACAGGGGGGGGGTCATATGAGATACGAGCAGTACTTC; cdr3_aa: CASSLQGGGHMRYEQYF
j_call: TRBJ1-1; clone_size: -; v_call: TRBV7-9; d_call: -; cdr3_nt: TGTGCCAGCAGCCTGGTCTCAGGGACCGGGGGCACTGAAGCTTTCTTT; cdr3_aa: CASSLVSGTGGTEAFF
j_call: TRBJ2-2; clone_size: -; v_call: TRBV5-1; d_call: -; cdr3_nt: TGCGCCAGCAGCTTGGACGGGACCAACACCGGGGAGCTGTTTTTT; cdr3_aa: CASSLDGTNTGELFF
j_call: TRBJ2-4; clone_size: -; v_call: TRBV21-1; d_call: -; cdr3_nt: TGTGCCAGCAGCAGTTGGACAGGGGCCGATCCTCTAGCCAAAAACATTCAGTACTTC; cdr3_aa: CASSSWTGADPLAKNIQYF
j_call: TRBJ2-2; clone_size: -; v_call: TRBV19; d_call: -; cdr3_nt: TGTGCCAGTAGTCCCGTTCTATCCACCGGGGAGCTGTTTTTT; cdr3_aa: CASSPVLSTGELFF
j_call: TRBJ1-2; clone_size: -; v_call: TRBV5-4; d_call: -; cdr3_nt: TGTGCCAGCAGCTTGGCCTCGGAAAACTATGGCTACACCTTC; cdr3_aa: CASSLASENYGYTF
j_call: TRBJ2-3; clone_size: -; v_call: TRBV29-1; d_call: TRBD1; cdr3_nt: TGCAGCGCCCTATGGACAGGGAAGTCAGATACGCAGTATTTT; cdr3_aa: CSALWTGKSDTQYF
j_call: TRBJ1-2; clone_size: -; v_call: TRBV6-1; d_call: -; cdr3_nt: TGTGCCAGCAGTGAAGTCCCCCCGGTGGAGGGGGCTAACTATGGCTACACCTTC; cdr3_aa: CASSEVPPVEGANYGYTF
j_call: TRBJ1-3; clone_size: -; v_call: TRBV6-6; d_call: -; cdr3_nt: TGTGCCAGCAGTTACGGCAGGGCTGGAAACACCATATATTTT; cdr3_aa: CASSYGRAGNTIYF
j_call: TRBJ2-3; clone_size: -; v_call: TRBV30; d_call: -; cdr3_nt: TGTGCCTGGAGTCTAAGAAGCACAGATACGCAGTATTTT; cdr3_aa: CAWSLRSTDTQYF
j_call: TRBJ2-1; clone_size: few; v_call: TRBV27; d_call: TRBD1; cdr3_nt: TGTGCCAGCAGTAGAGGGACAGTGGGCAATGAGCAGTTCTTC; cdr3_aa: CASSRGTVGNEQFF
j_call: TRBJ1-6; clone_size: -; v_call: TRBV7-9; d_call: -; cdr3_nt: TGTGCCAGCAGCGCCAGGACGGAAAATTCACCCCTCCACTTT; cdr3_aa: CASSARTENSPLHF
j_call: TRBJ1-2; clone_size: -; v_call: TRBV13; d_call: TRBD1; cdr3_nt: TGTGCCAGCAGCCCCGGGACAGGAATTCTTTCTAACTATGGCTACACCTTC; cdr3_aa: CASSPGTGILSNYGYTF
j_call: TRBJ2-3; clone_size: -; v_call: TRBV6-1; d_call: -; cdr3_nt: TGTGCCAGCAGTGAAGCTGAGGGGGTCGGCACAGATACGCAGTATTTT; cdr3_aa: CASSEAEGVGTDTQYF
j_call: TRBJ2-7; clone_size: -; v_call: TRBV2; d_call: TRBD1; cdr3_nt: TGTGCCAGCAGCCGGACAGGGGGCGATCAGTACTTC; cdr3_aa: CASSRTGGDQYF
j_call: TRBJ2-7; clone_size: -; v_call: TRBV10-2; d_call: -; cdr3_nt: TGCGCCAGCAGTGAGTCGATCCGGGCCTTAGAGTACTTC; cdr3_aa: CASSESIRALEYF
j_call: TRBJ2-5; clone_size: -; v_call: TRBV3-1/TRBV3-2; d_call: -; cdr3_nt: TGTGCCAGCAGCCAAGATCTCGGCCAAGAGACCCAGTACTTC; cdr3_aa: CASSQDLGQETQYF